The rows below give T cell receptor beta chains drawn from one sample of a study of blood T cell repertoires in COVID-19. The method was immunoSEQ multiplex PCR; TCRdb's version includes in-frame clones alone and lacks a portion of them. The table shows around 110,000 clones, with about 64% occurring only once. The sequenced sample was peripheral blood. Receptors originate from a human donor with acute or convalescent COVID-19. The donor label of this sample is uncertain. Both conserved end residues are part of each CDR3. D genes are given only for firm matches. Rows may omit the clone size; those that give it use once, few, many or a size class.

d_call j_call v_call clone_size cdr3_aa cdr3_nt
NA TRBJ1-1 TRBV5-5 NA CASSLRVEIRNTEAFF TGTGCCAGCAGCTTGCGGGTTGAGATTCGGAACACTGAAGCTTTCTTT
NA TRBJ2-1 TRBV19 NA CASSPTLARTYNEQFF TGTGCCAGTAGTCCAACACTAGCTCGGACCTACAATGAGCAGTTCTTC
TRBD2 TRBJ2-1 TRBV24-1 NA CATSVRRAGGHYEQFF TGTGCCACCAGTGTCCGTAGAGCGGGGGGGCATTATGAGCAGTTCTTC
TRBD1 TRBJ1-2 TRBV28 few CASSSRQGAGYTF TGTGCCAGCAGTTCCCGACAGGGAGCCGGCTACACCTTC
NA TRBJ1-2 TRBV19 NA CASSIGVPRGAAKADGYTF TGTGCCAGTAGTATAGGGGTACCCAGGGGCGCGGCAAAAGCGGATGGCTACACCTTC
TRBD1 TRBJ1-4 TRBV11-2 NA CASSSRTGLDEKLFF TGTGCCAGCAGCTCTCGGACAGGGCTGGATGAAAAACTGTTTTTT
NA TRBJ2-1 TRBV6-1 NA CASSESPGRSYNEQFF TGTGCCAGCAGTGAATCGCCGGGGAGGTCCTACAATGAGCAGTTCTTC
NA TRBJ1-6 TRBV2 NA CASSEAAREGSPLHF TGTGCCAGCAGTGAAGCGGCTCGGGAGGGTTCACCCCTCCACTTT
TRBD1 TRBJ1-5 TRBV6-6 NA CASGSGTGFHQPQHF TGTGCCAGCGGGTCCGGGACAGGGTTTCACCAGCCCCAGCATTTT
NA TRBJ1-1 TRBV7-9 many CASRPILGPEAFF TGTGCCAGCAGACCGATTCTGGGCCCTGAAGCTTTCTTT
NA TRBJ1-3 TRBV5-5 few CASSLDRVENTIYF TGTGCCAGCAGCTTGGACAGGGTGGAAAACACCATATATTTT
NA TRBJ1-6 TRBV6-5 few CASSLINSPLHF TGTGCCAGCAGCCTAATCAATTCACCCCTCCACTTT
TRBD1 TRBJ1-1 TRBV6-5 once CASSRQGVMNTEAFF TGTGCCAGCAGTAGACAGGGGGTCATGAACACTGAAGCTTTCTTT
NA TRBJ2-3 TRBV19 NA CASSTSSDTQYF TGTGCCAGTAGTACGAGTTCAGATACGCAGTATTTT
NA TRBJ2-3 TRBV5-1 NA CASSLSDTQYF TGCGCCAGCAGTCTGTCGGATACGCAGTATTTT
NA TRBJ1-2 TRBV6-2/TRBV6-3 NA CASSYGWTDNYGYTF TGTGCCAGCAGTTACGGTTGGACAGATAACTATGGCTACACCTTC
NA TRBJ2-5 TRBV19 NA CASSIGGKETQYF TGTGCCAGTAGTATAGGAGGGAAAGAGACCCAGTACTTC
NA TRBJ1-2 TRBV29-1 NA CSVALPGGATNYGYTF TGCAGCGTTGCCCTCCCTGGAGGGGCCACTAACTATGGCTACACCTTC
NA TRBJ1-6 TRBV18 NA CASSPAPGKSSPLHF TGTGCCAGCTCACCAGCCCCCGGGAAATCTTCACCCCTCCACTTT
NA TRBJ1-2 TRBV6-5 NA CASSYSISGLNGYTF TGTGCCAGCAGTTACTCGATTTCGGGATTAAATGGCTACACCTTC
NA TRBJ1-2 TRBV20-1 few CSARPSYGYTF TGCAGTGCTAGACCGTCCTATGGCTACACCTTC
TRBD1 TRBJ1-1 TRBV28 NA CACCGVGQGASEAFF TGTGCCTGCTGTGGGGTGGGACAGGGGGCATCCGAAGCTTTCTTT
NA TRBJ1-2 TRBV29-1 few CSVDGLARHYGYTF TGCAGCGTTGATGGGCTAGCACGGCACTATGGCTACACCTTC
NA TRBJ1-5 TRBV18 once CASSPGGRNQPQHF TGTGCCAGCTCACCAGGGGGGAGAAATCAGCCCCAGCATTTT
TRBD2 TRBJ2-1 TRBV14 NA CASSHLTSGIYNEQFF TGTGCCAGCAGCCATCTGACTAGCGGAATATACAATGAGCAGTTCTTC
TRBD1 TRBJ2-7 TRBV20-1 NA CSASVGQGRIQYF TGCAGTGCTAGTGTCGGACAGGGTAGAATTCAGTACTTC
NA TRBJ2-2 TRBV9 NA CASSVERGTRYTGELFF TGTGCCAGCAGCGTAGAGCGCGGGACTCGATACACCGGGGAGCTGTTTTTT
NA TRBJ2-5 TRBV20-1 NA CSAENQETQYF TGCAGTGCAGAGAATCAAGAGACCCAGTACTTC
NA TRBJ1-3 TRBV29-1 NA CSSSTLEGSGNTIYF TGCAGCTCTTCGACCCTAGAGGGCTCTGGAAACACCATATATTTT
NA TRBJ2-2 TRBV11-3 NA CASSLYGDSGELFF TGTGCCAGCAGCTTATACGGGGATAGCGGGGAGCTGTTTTTT
NA TRBJ1-2 TRBV7-9 NA CASSFGTFGYTF TGTGCCAGCAGCTTCGGGACATTTGGCTACACCTTC
TRBD2 TRBJ2-3 TRBV11-3 NA CASSRGLGPDTQYF TGTGCCAGCAGCCGTGGACTAGGACCAGATACGCAGTATTTT
TRBD2 TRBJ2-1 TRBV19 NA CASSPRTSAIGNEQFF TGTGCCAGTAGCCCCAGGACTAGCGCAATTGGAAATGAGCAGTTCTTC
TRBD2 TRBJ2-1 TRBV18 NA CASSPGLANNEQFF TGTGCCAGCTCACCCGGACTAGCTAACAATGAGCAGTTCTTC
NA TRBJ1-1 TRBV6-5 few CASSYLGAGNTEAFF TGTGCCAGCAGTTACCTAGGGGCCGGGAACACTGAAGCTTTCTTT
TRBD1 TRBJ2-1 TRBV4-1 once CASSQGPTGVLYNEQFF TGCGCCAGCAGCCAAGGACCGACAGGGGTTCTCTACAATGAGCAGTTCTTC
NA TRBJ1-1 TRBV7-9 NA CASSDTLNTEAFF TGTGCCAGCAGCGACACTTTAAACACTGAAGCTTTCTTT
NA TRBJ1-2 TRBV7-9 few CASSLISTGSNYGYTF TGTGCCAGCAGCTTAATCTCGACAGGATCTAACTATGGCTACACCTTC
NA TRBJ1-5 TRBV18 NA CASSPESNQPQHF TGTGCCAGCTCACCCGAGAGCAATCAGCCCCAGCATTTT
NA TRBJ1-1 TRBV19 NA CASIRNTEAFF TGTGCCAGTATCCGGAACACTGAAGCTTTCTTT
NA TRBJ1-6 TRBV12-3/TRBV12-4 NA CASSVGESPLHF TGTGCCAGTTCGGTAGGGGAATCACCCCTCCACTTT
NA TRBJ1-1 TRBV12-5 NA CASAMGGATEAFF TGTGCTAGTGCCATGGGAGGGGCCACTGAAGCTTTCTTT
NA TRBJ1-4 TRBV5-1 NA CASSYGTTTNEKLFF TGCGCCAGCAGCTACGGGACAACAACTAATGAAAAACTGTTTTTT
NA TRBJ2-4 TRBV5-3 NA CARSLSDRAKNIQYF TGTGCCAGAAGCTTGTCGGACAGAGCCAAAAACATTCAGTACTTC
TRBD1 TRBJ2-2 TRBV18 NA CASSPRGQHPTGELFF TGTGCCAGCTCACCTCGGGGACAGCACCCAACCGGGGAGCTGTTTTTT
NA TRBJ2-7 TRBV29-1 NA CSVGAGYEQYF TGCAGCGTCGGAGCGGGTTACGAGCAGTACTTC
NA TRBJ1-2 TRBV5-3 NA CARSPAQGRYGYTF TGTGCCAGAAGCCCCGCCCAGGGCCGGTATGGCTACACCTTC